This TCR beta chain comes out of a study of T cells in Graves' hyperthyroidism and ophthalmopathy. This clonotype has at least ten counts. Regions amplified from RNA transcripts were the TCR beta CDR3 regions. TCR CDR3 regions were first amplified by RT-PCR with HTBI primers. TCRdb reprocessed the multiplex PCR reads with MiXCR, giving one entry per CDR3 protein. The table shows 600,000 to 700,000 distinct CDR3 sequences, with approximately 15% occurring only once. V was trimmed by 5 bases and J by 8 bases, leaving 19 bases between them. The CDR3 has 15 residues. The receptor's source is a woman aged 40 to 50 with Graves' ophthalmopathy. The chain couples TRBV12-3 or TRBV12-4 to TRBJ2-4; possibly TRBD1 for D (6 bases). The sequencing input was blood. This CDR3 is CASSIPRGVEDIQYF. The CDR3 DNA sequence: TGTGCCAGCAGTATCCCCAGGGGTGTTGAGGACATTCAGTACTTC.